This paragraph covers one T cell receptor beta chain sequence. This specimen comes from a study of blood T cell repertoires in COVID-19. Germline-derived CDR1 and CDR2 are SNHLY and FYNNEI. This CDR3 is built from 17 residues. V was trimmed by 4 bases and J by 7 bases, leaving 23 bases between them. Repertoires were generated with immunoSEQ multiplex PCR, while TCRdb's copy carries only in-frame clones and drops some. The repertoire includes fewer than 250,000 clones, about 83% of them detected once, and roughly 5.5% sits in the top ten. The chain is built from TRBV2 and TRBJ1-5, with a tentative D call TRBD1 (6 bases). The TCR sequence derives from a human donor in a cohort sampled during active COVID-19. Material for sequencing was peripheral blood. The CDR3 DNA sequence: TGTGCCAGCAGTGCCATTATCCTGGCAGGGGAGGGACAGCCCCAGCATTTT. This gives the protein CASSAIILAGEGQPQHF.